Included here is one T cell receptor (beta chain) sequence, with context. No cognate antigen has been identified for it. No qualities accompany the bases; no much larger clone lies one base away. This sample stems from a study of cytotoxic CD8 clonotypes in ibrutinib-treated CLL (dated by TCRdb to about 2021). Study-wide context: The cohort was composed of about 10 relapsed/refractory and 15 treatment-naive patients; IGHV unmutated status was identified in about 17 patients. Response samples were taken after a median of 12 months on treatment, ranging from about 6 to 40 months. Cryopreserved peripheral blood mononuclear cells were collected before treatment, at response, and at either disease progression or sustained remission. On average, each sample yielded 250,000 to 300,000 productive templates and about 95,000 productive rearrangements. Partial responses were observed in 24 patients and complete responses in 2; after a median follow-up of around 64 months, remission was maintained in around 14 patients and progression was observed in approximately 12. Of the 80 to 95 participants in the trial, about two dozen had longitudinal samples available. Every sample from remission and from progressive disease was obtained while the patients were still on ibrutinib. Broader findings and caveats from the paper: Clonality increased at ibrutinib response, stayed stable in sustained remission, and fell back toward baseline at progression. Lymph node repertoires were not examined, and the timing of sampling was not matched between patients in sustained remission and those whose disease progressed. Public clonotypes were rare and either contracted or stayed stable during treatment, and the rise in clonality at ibrutinib response reflected the expansion of private clonotypes. Baseline clonality was found to be higher than that of age-matched healthy donors and was strongly correlated with circulating CD8+ T-cell counts.

The goal of deep resolution MiSeq sequencing was a depth between 1 in 1 million and 1 in 200,000 T cells, and coverage averaged 10x per clonotype. TCR beta libraries were generated with the immunoSEQ hsTCRB Kit. The authors' pipeline ran thus. The data were analyzed with ImmunoSEQ Analyzer and ImmunoSEQ Data Assistant, and V, D and J gene assignments followed IMGT definitions. Clonality, which ranges from 0 to 1, was calculated as one minus the normalized Shannon entropy of productive rearrangement frequencies. Only overrepresented clonotypes making up at least 0.05% of the repertoire of each patient were included in the public clonotype analysis. Repertoires from approximately 13 age-matched healthy donors in immuneACCESS were used as clonality controls. TCRdb stores this immuneACCESS table with in-frame sequences only. Part of the clones is absent; in the studies checked, under half of the shortfall reflects unresolved V genes, and no reason is known for the rest. The DNA gave D and trimming, while V, J and clone size come from that table. Across this sample there are about 150,000 clones, with roughly three quarters seen only once. 4.5% to 6.5% of the sample is taken by the ten largest.

CDR1 and CDR2, per the germline V gene (reference sequence), are MNHEY and SMNVEV. The CDR3 contains 14 residues, cysteine and phenylalanine counted. Here the CDR3 DNA is all that survives: 42 bases in frame from base 1. V and J lose 6 bases and 4 bases, and a span of 13 bases separates them. What the time point label conveys for this sample: approximately 25 months on ibrutinib. For TCR beta library preparation, about 2.2 micrograms of genomic DNA was extracted from cryopreserved PBMCs. Longitudinal blood samples from CLL patients on ibrutinib monotherapy underwent high-throughput TCR beta sequencing. The patients took part in an open-label, single-center phase 2 trial of ibrutinib monotherapy.

The origin of this receptor is a human donor with chronic lymphocytic leukemia. This specimen was PBMCs, taken after 24 months of ibrutinib treatment. The V gene is TRBV27 and the J gene is TRBJ1-5; there is no confident call for the D gene. The CDR3 loop reads CASSLEPGNQPQHF. The sequenced DNA is TGTGCCAGCAGCCTCGAACCCGGGAATCAGCCCCAGCATTTT.